In its sample, the clone carrying this T cell receptor beta chain was seen many times. This specimen comes from a study of read filtering for tumor transcriptome and immune sequencing. From germline, CDR1 is DFQATT and CDR2 SNEGSKA (reference sequence). This CDR3 is 13 amino acids long. V was shortened by 5 bases and J by 5 bases, with 15 bases between the two germline ends. Bone marrow was sampled from every patient at the time of active disease. The library was built from about 370 ng RNA with molecular barcoded adaptors for alpha/delta and beta/gamma chains. TCRdb reprocessed the reads with MiXCR, giving one entry per CDR3 protein. Here the sample spans over 50,000 distinct CDR3 sequences, around 21% being singletons.

The TCR was taken from a donor at least 40 years old with multiple myeloma. Sequenced: a population of CD138-negative cells sorted from bone marrow. V and J are TRBV20-1 and TRBJ2-5, with D maybe TRBD2 (6 bases). Here the CDR3 DNA reads TGCAGTGCTCAGGACTATTTTAGTGAGACCCAGTACTTC. Translating it yields CSAQDYFSETQYF.